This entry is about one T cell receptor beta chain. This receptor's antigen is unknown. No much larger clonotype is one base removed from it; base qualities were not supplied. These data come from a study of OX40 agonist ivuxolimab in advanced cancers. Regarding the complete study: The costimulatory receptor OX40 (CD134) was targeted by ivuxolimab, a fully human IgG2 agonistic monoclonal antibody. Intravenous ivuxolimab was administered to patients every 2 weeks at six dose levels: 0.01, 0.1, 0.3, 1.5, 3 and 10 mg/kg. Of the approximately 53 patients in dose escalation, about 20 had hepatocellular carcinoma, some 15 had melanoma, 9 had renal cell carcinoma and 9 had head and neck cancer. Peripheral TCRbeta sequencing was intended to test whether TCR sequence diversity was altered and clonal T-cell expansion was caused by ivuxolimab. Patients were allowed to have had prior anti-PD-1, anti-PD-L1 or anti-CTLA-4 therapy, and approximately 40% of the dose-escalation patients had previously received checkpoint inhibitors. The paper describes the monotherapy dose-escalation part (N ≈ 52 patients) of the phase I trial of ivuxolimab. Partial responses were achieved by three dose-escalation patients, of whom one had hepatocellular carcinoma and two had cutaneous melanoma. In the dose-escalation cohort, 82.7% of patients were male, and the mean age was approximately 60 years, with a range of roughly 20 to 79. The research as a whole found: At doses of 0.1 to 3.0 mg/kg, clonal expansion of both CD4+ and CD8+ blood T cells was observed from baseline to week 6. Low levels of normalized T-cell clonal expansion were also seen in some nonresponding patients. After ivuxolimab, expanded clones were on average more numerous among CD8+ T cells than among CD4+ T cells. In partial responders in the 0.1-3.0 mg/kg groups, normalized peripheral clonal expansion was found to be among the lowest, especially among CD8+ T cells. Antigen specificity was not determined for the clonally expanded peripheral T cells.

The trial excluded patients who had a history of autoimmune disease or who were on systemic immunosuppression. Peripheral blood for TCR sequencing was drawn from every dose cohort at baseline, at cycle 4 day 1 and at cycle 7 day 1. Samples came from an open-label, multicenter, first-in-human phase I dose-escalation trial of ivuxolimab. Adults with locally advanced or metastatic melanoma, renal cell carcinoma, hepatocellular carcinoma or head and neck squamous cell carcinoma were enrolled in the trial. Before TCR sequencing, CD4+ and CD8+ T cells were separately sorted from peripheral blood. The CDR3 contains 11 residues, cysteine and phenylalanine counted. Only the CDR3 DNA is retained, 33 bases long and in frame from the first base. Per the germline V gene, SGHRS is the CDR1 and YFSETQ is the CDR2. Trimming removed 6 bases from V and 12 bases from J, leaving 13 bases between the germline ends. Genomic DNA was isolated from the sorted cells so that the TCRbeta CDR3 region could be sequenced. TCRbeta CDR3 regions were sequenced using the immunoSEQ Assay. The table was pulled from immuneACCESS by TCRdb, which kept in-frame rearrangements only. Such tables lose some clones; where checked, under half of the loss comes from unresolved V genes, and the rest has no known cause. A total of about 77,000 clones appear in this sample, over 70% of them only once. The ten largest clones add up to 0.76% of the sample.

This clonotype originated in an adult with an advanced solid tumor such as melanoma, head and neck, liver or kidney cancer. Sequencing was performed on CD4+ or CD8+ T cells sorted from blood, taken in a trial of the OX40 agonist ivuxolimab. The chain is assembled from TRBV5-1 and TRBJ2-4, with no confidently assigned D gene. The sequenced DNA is TGCGCCAGCATCCCAAGGCTCCCTCAGTACTTC. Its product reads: CASIPRLPQYF.